This entry concerns a single T cell receptor beta chain. Its antigen has not been determined. Nothing much larger sits one base from this clone, and base qualities are not available. The treatment or condition label, read with the paper, signifies: about 20 received Ad26.COV2.S at low or high dose, single or two shots; roughly five received placebo; per-sample allocation not given. Repertoires of vaccine and placebo recipients were sequenced from samples collected on day 63 after the first injection. In Cohort 1b, roughly 25 adults aged 18-55 years were enrolled at a single site in Boston, USA, between 29 July and 7 August 2020. Ad26.COV2.S was a replication-incompetent adenovirus type 26 vector that expressed a prefusion-stabilized SARS-CoV-2 spike protein derived from the original Wuhan strain. TCRbeta CDR3 regions were sequenced with the immunoSEQ Assay. After extraction, genomic DNA underwent amplification by bias-controlled multiplex PCR, followed by high-throughput sequencing. Concerning the study's data processing: To quantify the absolute abundance of every unique TCRbeta CDR3 region, sequences were collapsed and filtered. Usable DNA was measured by amplifying reference genes present in all nucleated cells, and TCRbeta template counts were normalized to that usable DNA to estimate T cell fraction. Repertoire TCRs were annotated as SARS-CoV-2-specific by exact matching of V gene, CDR3 amino acid sequence and J gene to a known reactive TCR set. MIRA supplied the reference SARS-CoV-2 TCR set, which was filtered for enrichment in COVID-19-positive ImmuneCODE repertoires so that public or cross-reactive TCRs were removed. Using the MIRA antigens, annotated TCRs were further analysed by specific ORF or by position within an ORF. Breadth was defined as annotated unique rearrangements over total unique productive rearrangements; depth was the summed frequency of those rearrangements. Two-sided Wilcoxon rank-sum tests were used to compare TCR breadth between groups. TCRdb obtained this table from immuneACCESS and retained in-frame rearrangements with V and J assigned. These tables miss some clones; where compared with another copy, unresolved V genes account for less than half of the shortfall, and the remainder is unexplained. V, J and clone size derive from that table, while D and trimming were established from the DNA sequence. The sample includes some 300,000 clones, with approximately 80% observed a single time. The top ten constitute approximately 2.2% of the sample.

The V end loses 1 base and the J end loses 8 bases, and a stretch of 15 bases separates them. Inclusive of the bounding cysteine and phenylalanine, the CDR3 is 14 residues long. The sequence is cut down to CDR3 DNA, 42 bases in frame from base 1. Looking up the germline V gene yields CDR1 SGHRS and CDR2 YFSETQ. These data originate in a study of Ad26.COV2.S vaccination and SARS-CoV-2 variants (dated by TCRdb to about 2021). Regarding the complete study: Donors in the vaccine arm were drawn from COV1001, a phase I-IIa trial of Ad26.COV2.S in healthy adults that was multicentre, randomized, double-blind and placebo-controlled. Dosing of Ad26.COV2.S was intramuscular, at either 5x10^10 or 1x10^11 viral particles, delivered as one shot or as two shots spaced 56 days apart. Sequencing of the TCRbeta repertoire served to evaluate the specificity and breadth of SARS-CoV-2-reactive T cell receptors following Ad26.COV2.S vaccination. A total of approximately 30 samples were included in the TCR-sequenced set, comprising about 20 Ad26.COV2.S vaccine recipients, 5 placebo recipients and 8 SARS-CoV-2 convalescent individuals. Participants in the trial were split at random into five groups of five each, receiving low-dose or high-dose Ad26.COV2.S once or twice, or else placebo on both occasions. Investigators did not know the trial group allocation while performing experiments and assessing outcomes.

Summary of the overall study and its limitations: The authors noted that the TCR breadth and depth analyses may have underestimated total T cell responses. After vaccination, substantial breadth of spike-specific CD8+ and CD4+ T cell responses was reported. Vaccine and placebo recipients had comparable non-spike TCR breadth, which fits with the vaccine containing only spike. The study lacked the statistical power to compare responses across vaccine doses or regimens. Higher spike-specific TCR breadth was observed in Ad26.COV2.S recipients than in placebo recipients (P = 0.0014).

The sequences come from peripheral blood, collected in a trial of Ad26.COV2.S vaccine versus placebo. In this chain, TRBV5-1 is recombined with TRBJ1-2, with no confidently assigned D gene. The receptor comes from a person between 18 and 65 years old who received the Ad26.COV2.S COVID-19 vaccine or a placebo. DNA sequence: TGCGCCAGCAGCTTGAACAGACAAGACGGGGGCTACACCTTC. This yields the protein CASSLNRQDGGYTF.